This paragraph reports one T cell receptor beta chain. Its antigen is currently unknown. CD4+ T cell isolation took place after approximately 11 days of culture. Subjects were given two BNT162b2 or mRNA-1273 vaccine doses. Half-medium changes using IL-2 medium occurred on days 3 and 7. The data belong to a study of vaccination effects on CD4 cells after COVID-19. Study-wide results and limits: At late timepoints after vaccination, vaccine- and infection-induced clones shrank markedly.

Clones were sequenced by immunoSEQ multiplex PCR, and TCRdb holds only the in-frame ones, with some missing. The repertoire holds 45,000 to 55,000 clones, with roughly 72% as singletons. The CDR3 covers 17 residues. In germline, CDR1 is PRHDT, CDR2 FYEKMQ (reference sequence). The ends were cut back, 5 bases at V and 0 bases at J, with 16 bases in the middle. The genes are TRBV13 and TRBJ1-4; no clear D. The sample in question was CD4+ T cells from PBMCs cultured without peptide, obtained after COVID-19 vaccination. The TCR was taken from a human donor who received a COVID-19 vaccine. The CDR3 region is CASSPKFERSTNEKLFF. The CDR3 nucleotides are TGTGCCAGCAGCCCCAAGTTCGAACGGTCAACTAATGAAAAACTGTTTTTT.